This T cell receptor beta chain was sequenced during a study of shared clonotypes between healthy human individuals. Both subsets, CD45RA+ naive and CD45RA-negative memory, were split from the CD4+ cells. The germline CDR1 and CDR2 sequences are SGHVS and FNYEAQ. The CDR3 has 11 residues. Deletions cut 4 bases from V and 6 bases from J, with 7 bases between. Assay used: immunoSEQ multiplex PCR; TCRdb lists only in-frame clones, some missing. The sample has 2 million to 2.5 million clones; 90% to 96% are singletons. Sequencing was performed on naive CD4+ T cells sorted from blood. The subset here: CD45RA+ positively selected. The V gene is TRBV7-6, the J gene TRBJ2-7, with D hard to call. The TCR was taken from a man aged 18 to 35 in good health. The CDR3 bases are TGTGCCAGCAGCTCCGAGCTCGAGCAGTACTTC. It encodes CASSSELEQYF.